The next 16 T cell receptor beta chains were all read from a single sample in a study of shared clonotypes between healthy human individuals. Clones were read by immunoSEQ multiplex PCR, and TCRdb kept only the in-frame ones, dropping some. Here the sample spans 450,000 to 700,000 clones, less than 97% being singletons. Naive CD8 cells were CD45RO-negative, positively selected for CCR7, excluding terminally differentiated effector memory CD45RA+ cells. The specimen sequenced was naive CD8+ T cells sorted from blood. All receptors come from a young woman in good health.

This chain joins TRBV4-1 and TRBJ2-7; 7 nucleotides match TRBD1. Germline CDR1 is MGHRA and CDR2 is YSYEKL. The ends lost 4 bases at V and 3 bases at J; junction bases unmatched: 9. The CDR3 runs to 15 residues. DNA for the CDR3: TGCGCCAGCAGCCTCCAACAGGGGCCTAGCTACGAGCAGTACTTC. Its protein is CASSLQQGPSYEQYF.

V is TRBV20-1 and J is TRBJ2-7; no definite D call. The CDR3 spans 11 residues. V lost 3 bases, J lost 3 bases, and 6 bases lay in between. The germline V gene has CDR1 DFQATT and CDR2 SNEGSKA (reference sequence). The CDR3 DNA reads TGCAGTGCTAGGATGGGCTACGAGCAGTACTTC. Its translation is CSARMGYEQYF.

The chain links TRBV19 to TRBJ2-3; 8 bases align to TRBD2. Trimming removed 7 bases from V and 0 bases from J; junction bases left unmatched: 6. The germline gives CDR1 LNHDA, CDR2 SQIVND (reference sequence). This CDR3 is 15 amino acids long. The CDR3 here is CASTTTSGSTDTQYF. CDR3 coding DNA: TGTGCCAGTACCACTACTAGCGGTAGCACAGATACGCAGTATTTT.

This clone was seen just once. The chain is built from TRBV2 and TRBJ2-1; unclear D gene. The CDR3 loop spans 13 amino acids. Germline V gives CDR1 SNHLY, CDR2 FYNNEI. The V and J ends lost 0 bases and 4 bases respectively, with 4 bases between them. CDR3 nucleotides: TGTGCCAGCAGTGAAGCCAGATACAATGAGCAGTTCTTC. Its protein is CASSEARYNEQFF.

The V gene is TRBV10-3, the J gene TRBJ2-3, with D uncertain. This CDR3 comprises 14 residues. The germline gives CDR1 ENHRY, CDR2 SYGVKD. Trimming took 0 bases from V and 4 from J, leaving 8 bases between them. The CDR3 here is CAISESYGPDTQYF. The CDR3 DNA reads TGTGCCATCAGTGAGTCTTACGGGCCAGATACGCAGTATTTT.

The J gene is TRBJ2-5, the V gene TRBV30; possibly TRBD2 for D (5 bases). Trimming took off 2 bases at V and 11 bases at J, with 18 bases between the two ends. The CDR3 is 13 residues long. Germline loops: CDR1 GTSNPN, CDR2 SVGIG (reference sequence). The CDR3 coding sequence is TGTGCCTGGAGTAATAAACCCTTTAGGGAGCAGTACTTC. Translating gives CAWSNKPFREQYF.

This sequence joins TRBV28 and TRBJ2-7; 8 bases align to TRBD2. From germline, CDR1 is MDHEN and CDR2 SYDVKM. The CDR3 sequence is 16 residues long. The V gene end was trimmed by 2 bases and the J gene end by 2 bases; junction bases not matched to a gene: 8. The CDR3 DNA reads as TGTGCCAGCAGTTTAGGGACTAGAAAAGGAACCTACGAGCAGTACTTC. It encodes CASSLGTRKGTYEQYF. The full variable domain, its missing parts supplied by reference TRBV28 and TRBJ2-7, is DVKVTQSSRYLVKRTGEKVFLECVQDMDHENMFWYRQDPGLGLRLIYFSYDVKMKEKGDIPEGYSVSREKKERFSLILESASTNQTSMYLCASSLGTRKGTYEQYFGPGTRLTVT.

The genes are TRBV6-6 and TRBJ2-1; D tentatively reads TRBD1 or TRBD2 (5 bases each). The V end lost 2 bases, the J end lost 9 bases, and 14 bases lay between the germline ends. This CDR3 contains 14 residues. Germline loops: CDR1 MNHNY, CDR2 SVGAGI (reference sequence). CDR3 nucleotide sequence: TGTGCCAGCAGTTACGGCAGGGAAGGACTTGAGCAGTTCTTC. Amino acid sequence: CASSYGREGLEQFF.

The chain combines TRBV11-2 with TRBJ1-5; 7 bases are shared with TRBD1. Germline assignment: CDR1 SGHAT and CDR2 FQNNGV. The CDR3 totals 14 residues. V shed 5 bases and J 3 bases; nucleotides not matched to a gene: 4. CDR3 protein: CASSRQGINQPQHF. Here the CDR3 DNA reads TGTGCCAGCAGCCGACAGGGTATCAATCAGCCCCAGCATTTT.

The chain recombines TRBV15 with TRBJ2-7; 7 bases match TRBD1. The CDR3 runs 14 residues. V dropped 5 bases and J dropped 2; count of bases not matched to a gene: 6. Germline CDR1 reads LNHNV; CDR2 reads YYDKDF (reference sequence). CDR3 nucleotides: TGTGCCACCAGCGACAGGGAAAGACCCTACGAGCAGTACTTC. Residues: CATSDRERPYEQYF.

This clone was counted a single time. This chain joins TRBV4-1 and TRBJ2-7, with D perhaps being TRBD1 or TRBD2 (5 bases each). Germline CDR1 reads MGHRA; CDR2 reads YSYEKL. V lost 8 bases, J lost 0 bases, and 14 bases lay in between. The CDR3 length is 14 residues. This CDR3 is CASGRGGSSYEQYF. The CDR3 DNA follows: TGCGCCAGCGGACGGGGCGGTAGCTCCTACGAGCAGTACTTC.

The rearrangement uses TRBV29-1 and TRBJ2-3; 8 bases match TRBD2. Germline V gives CDR1 SQVTM, CDR2 ANQGSEA. Losses at the gene ends were 4 bases for V and 4 bases for J; bases not matched to a gene: 4. The CDR3 runs 13 residues. In DNA, the CDR3 is TGCAGCGTTGCCGGGAGGGGGGCAGATACGCAGTATTTT. Encoded protein: CSVAGRGADTQYF.

The CDR3 DNA reads as TGTGCCAGTAGTCCAGTCGCGGGGGTAACCAATCAGCCCCAGCATTTT. It translates to CASSPVAGVTNQPQHF. The chain uses TRBV19 and TRBJ1-5; D possibly corresponds to TRBD1 (5 bases). Germline V gene data show CDR1 as LNHDA and CDR2 as SQIVND (reference sequence). Trimming pared 5 bases from V and 3 bases from J, leaving 17 bases between. The CDR3 contains 16 residues. The variable domain in full, completed from reference TRBV19 and TRBJ1-5, reads DGGITQSPKYLFRKEGQNVTLSCEQNLNHDAMYWYRQDPGQGLRLIYYSQIVNDFQKGDIAEGYSVSREKKESFPLTVTSAQKNPTAFYLCASSPVAGVTNQPQHFGDGTRLSIL.

In regard to this clone: One junction end disagrees with the germline gene, perhaps due to a read error. CDR3: CASSQDWELAGAPGF. CDR3 nucleotide sequence: TGCGCCAGCAGCCAAGATTGGGAACTAGCGGGTGCCCCAGGCTTT. The J gene is TRBJ2-3, the V gene TRBV4-1; 9 bases agree with TRBD2. Germline lookup yields CDR1 MGHRA and CDR2 YSYEKL. The CDR3 is 15 residues long.

The CDR3 here is CASSLGGPLRVQYF. The CDR3 nucleotides read TGTGCCAGCAGTTTAGGCGGGCCGCTGCGGGTGCAGTACTTC. The chain couples TRBV27 to TRBJ2-7; D might be TRBD2 (5 bases). In germline, CDR1 is MNHEY, CDR2 SMNVEV (reference sequence). V lost 2 bases and J lost 9, with 17 bases in between. This CDR3 has 14 residues.

The V gene is TRBV19, the J gene TRBJ1-1; TRBD1 is a possible D gene (5 bases). Germline CDR1 is LNHDA and CDR2 is SQIVND (reference sequence). Trimming took off 4 bases at V and 5 bases at J, with 20 bases between the two ends. The CDR3 totals 16 residues. Here the CDR3 DNA reads TGTGCCAGTAGTAGAGTCGGGGGATCCTCTAGAACTGAAGCTTTCTTT. It yields the protein CASSRVGGSSRTEAFF.